This TCR beta chain was identified in a study of siplizumab effects on memory and regulatory T cells. Some 94,000 TCR templates underwent assay in every sample. The assay was immunoSEQ multiplex PCR, and TCRdb's table has in-frame clones only and misses some. This table holds about 100,000 clones, 75% to 95% found once. Notes on the study in general: Naive-or-memory phenotypes were unassignable for roughly 80-97% of proliferating CD4+ or CD8+ clones. For siplizumab cultures, the suppressive function of their proliferating Tregs was not confirmed.

In its sample, this clone was seen once. The antigen is undetermined. The CDR3 extends over 14 amino acids. Germline V gene data show CDR1 as SNHLY and CDR2 as FYNNEI. V dropped 0 bases and J dropped 2 bases, with 7 bases sitting between them. Sequencing was performed on CD4+ T cells sorted from blood. V and J are TRBV2 and TRBJ1-2; the D gene is possibly TRBD1 (5 bases). The clonotype comes from a human donor in good health. CDR3 nucleotide sequence: TGTGCCAGCAGTGAAGCGTGGGGGAACTATGGCTACACCTTC. This encodes CASSEAWGNYGYTF.